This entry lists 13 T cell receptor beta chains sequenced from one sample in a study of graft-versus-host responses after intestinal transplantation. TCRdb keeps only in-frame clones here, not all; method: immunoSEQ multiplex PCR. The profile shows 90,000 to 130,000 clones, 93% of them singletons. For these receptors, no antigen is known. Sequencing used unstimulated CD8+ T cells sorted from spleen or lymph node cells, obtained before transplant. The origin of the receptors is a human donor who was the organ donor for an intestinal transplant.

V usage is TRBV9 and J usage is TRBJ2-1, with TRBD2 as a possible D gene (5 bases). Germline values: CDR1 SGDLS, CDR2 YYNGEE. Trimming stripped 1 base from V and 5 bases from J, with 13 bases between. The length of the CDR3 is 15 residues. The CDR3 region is CASSVTGLLNNEQFF. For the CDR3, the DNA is TGTGCCAGCAGCGTAACCGGACTCCTCAACAATGAGCAGTTCTTC.

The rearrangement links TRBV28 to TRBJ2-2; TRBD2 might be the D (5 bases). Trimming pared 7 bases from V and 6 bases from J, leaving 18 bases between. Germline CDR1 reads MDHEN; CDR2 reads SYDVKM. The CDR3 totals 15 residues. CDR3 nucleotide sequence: TGTGCCAGCACCCTTTACCCGGACTTCGCCGGGGAGCTGTTTTTT. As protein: CASTLYPDFAGELFF. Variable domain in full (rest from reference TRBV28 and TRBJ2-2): DVKVTQSSRYLVKRTGEKVFLECVQDMDHENMFWYRQDPGLGLRLIYFSYDVKMKEKGDIPEGYSVSREKKERFSLILESASTNQTSMYLCASTLYPDFAGELFFGEGSRLTVL.

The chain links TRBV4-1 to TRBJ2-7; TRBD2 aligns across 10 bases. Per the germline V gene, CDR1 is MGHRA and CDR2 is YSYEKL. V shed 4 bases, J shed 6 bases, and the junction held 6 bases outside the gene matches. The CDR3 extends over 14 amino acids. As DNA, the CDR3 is TGCGCCAGCAGCCTAAGCGGGAGGGCCGGCGAGCAGTACTTC. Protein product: CASSLSGRAGEQYF.

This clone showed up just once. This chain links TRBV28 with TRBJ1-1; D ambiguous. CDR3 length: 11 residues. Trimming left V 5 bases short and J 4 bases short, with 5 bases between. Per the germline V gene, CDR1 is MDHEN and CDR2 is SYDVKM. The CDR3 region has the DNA TGTGCCAGCAGTATACGCACTGAAGCTTTCTTT. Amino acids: CASSIRTEAFF.

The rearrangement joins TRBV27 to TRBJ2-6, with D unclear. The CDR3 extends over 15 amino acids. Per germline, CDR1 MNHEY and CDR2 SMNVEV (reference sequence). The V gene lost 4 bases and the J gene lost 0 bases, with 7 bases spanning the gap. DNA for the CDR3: TGTGCCAGCAGTTCTTTACCCTCTGGGGCCAACGTCCTGACTTTC. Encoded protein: CASSSLPSGANVLTF.

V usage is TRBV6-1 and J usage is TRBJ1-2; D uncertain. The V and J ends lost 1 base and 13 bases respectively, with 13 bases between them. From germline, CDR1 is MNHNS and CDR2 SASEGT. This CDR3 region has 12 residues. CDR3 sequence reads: CASSEGGTGGTF. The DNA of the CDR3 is TGTGCCAGCAGTGAAGGTGGCACGGGAGGCACCTTC.

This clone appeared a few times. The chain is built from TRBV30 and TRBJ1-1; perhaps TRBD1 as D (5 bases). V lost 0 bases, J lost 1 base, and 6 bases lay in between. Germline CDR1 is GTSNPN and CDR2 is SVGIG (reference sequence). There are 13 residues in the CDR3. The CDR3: CAWSVGGNTEAFF. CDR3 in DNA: TGTGCCTGGAGTGTTGGGGGGAACACTGAAGCTTTCTTT.

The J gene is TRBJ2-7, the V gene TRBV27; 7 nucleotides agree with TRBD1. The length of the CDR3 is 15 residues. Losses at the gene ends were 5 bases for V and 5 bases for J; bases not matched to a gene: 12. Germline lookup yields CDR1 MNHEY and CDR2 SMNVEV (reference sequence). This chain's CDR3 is CASSTTGTVHDEQYF. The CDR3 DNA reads TGTGCCAGCAGTACGACCGGGACAGTTCACGACGAGCAGTACTTC.

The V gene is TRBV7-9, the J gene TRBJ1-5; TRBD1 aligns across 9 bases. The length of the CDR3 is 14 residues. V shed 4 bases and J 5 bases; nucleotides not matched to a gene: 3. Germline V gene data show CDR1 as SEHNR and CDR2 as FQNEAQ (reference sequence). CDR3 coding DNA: TGTGCCAGCAGCTCCACAGGGGGCTATCAGCCCCAGCATTTT. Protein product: CASSSTGGYQPQHF. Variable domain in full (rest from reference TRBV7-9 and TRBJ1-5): DTGVSQNPRHKITKRGQNVTFRCDPISEHNRLYWYRQTLGQGPEFLTYFQNEAQLEKSRLLSDRFSAERPKGSFSTLEIQRTEQGDSAMYLCASSSTGGYQPQHFGDGTRLSIL.

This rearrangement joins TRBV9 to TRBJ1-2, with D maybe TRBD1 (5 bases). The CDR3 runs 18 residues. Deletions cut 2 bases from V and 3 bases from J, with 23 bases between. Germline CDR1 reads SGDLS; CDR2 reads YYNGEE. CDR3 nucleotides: TGTGCCAGCAGCGTGACTGTCGGCAGGGTGGGATCCCACTATGGCTACACCTTC. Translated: CASSVTVGRVGSHYGYTF.

DNA for the CDR3: TGCGCCAGCAGTCGGGACTGGATTGCTAACGGGGAGCTGTTTTTT. Translated: CASSRDWIANGELFF. The chain links TRBV4-3 to TRBJ2-2; D possibly corresponds to TRBD2 (6 bases). The ends were cut back, 6 bases at V and 7 bases at J, with 18 bases in the middle. There are 15 residues in the CDR3. The V gene's germline CDR1 is LGHNA and CDR2 YSLEER.

CDR3 amino acids: CSAGDGSYEQYF. Here the CDR3 DNA reads TGCAGCGCTGGGGACGGATCCTACGAGCAGTACTTC. J is TRBJ2-7 and V is TRBV29-1; either TRBD1 or TRBD2 may fit D (5 bases each). CDR1 is SQVTM and CDR2 is ANQGSEA in the germline V gene. Trimming removed 7 bases at V and 1 base at J, with 11 bases between. The CDR3 consists of 12 residues.

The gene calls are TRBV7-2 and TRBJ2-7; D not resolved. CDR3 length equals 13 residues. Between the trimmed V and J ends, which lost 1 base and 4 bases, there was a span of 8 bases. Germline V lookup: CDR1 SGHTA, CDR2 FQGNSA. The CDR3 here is CASSLVCSYEQYF. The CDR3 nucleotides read TGTGCCAGCAGCTTAGTTTGCAGTTACGAGCAGTACTTC.